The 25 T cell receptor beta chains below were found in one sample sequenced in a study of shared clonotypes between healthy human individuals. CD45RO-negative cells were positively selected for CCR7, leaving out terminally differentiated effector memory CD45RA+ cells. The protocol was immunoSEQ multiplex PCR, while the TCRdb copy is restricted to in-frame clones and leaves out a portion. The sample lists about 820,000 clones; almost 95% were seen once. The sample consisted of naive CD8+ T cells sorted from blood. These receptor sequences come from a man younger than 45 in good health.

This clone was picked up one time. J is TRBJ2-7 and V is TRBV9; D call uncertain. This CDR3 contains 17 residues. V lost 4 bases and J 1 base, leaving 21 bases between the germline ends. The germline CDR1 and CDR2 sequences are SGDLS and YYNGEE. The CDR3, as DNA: TGTGCCAGCAGCTCCACCTCCGGGTTCGTCGCATCCTACGAGCAGTACTTC. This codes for CASSSTSGFVASYEQYF.

CDR3 protein: CSVDVQGAYEQYF. CDR3 coding DNA: TGCAGCGTTGATGTGCAAGGAGCCTACGAGCAGTACTTC. The rearrangement links TRBV29-1 to TRBJ2-7, with D uncertain. Trimming removed 3 bases from V and 2 bases from J, with 11 bases in between. This CDR3 comprises 13 residues. Germline values: CDR1 SQVTM, CDR2 ANQGSEA.

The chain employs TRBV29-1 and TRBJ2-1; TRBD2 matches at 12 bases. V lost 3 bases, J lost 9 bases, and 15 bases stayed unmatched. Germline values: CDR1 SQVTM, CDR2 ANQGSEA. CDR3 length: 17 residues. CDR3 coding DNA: TGCAGCGTTGACGTTCCCCCAACTAGCGGGAGGCGGAGTGAGCAGTTCTTC. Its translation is CSVDVPPTSGRRSEQFF.

The CDR3 nucleotides are TGTGCCAGCAGCACCGGGACGTCGGCCTACAATGAGCAGTTCTTC. The encoded protein is CASSTGTSAYNEQFF. J is TRBJ2-1 and V is TRBV7-9; the D call may be TRBD1 or TRBD2 (5 bases each). Germline-derived CDR1 and CDR2 are SEHNR and FQNEAQ (reference sequence). V gave up 5 bases and J gave up 2 bases, with 13 bases separating them. The CDR3 contains 15 residues.

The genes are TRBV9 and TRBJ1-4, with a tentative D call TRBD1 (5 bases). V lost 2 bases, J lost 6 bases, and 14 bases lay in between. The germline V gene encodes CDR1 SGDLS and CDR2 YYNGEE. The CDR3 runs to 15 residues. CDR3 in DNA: TGTGCCAGCAGCGTGGAGGGGACGGCGGATGAAAAACTGTTTTTT. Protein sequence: CASSVEGTADEKLFF.

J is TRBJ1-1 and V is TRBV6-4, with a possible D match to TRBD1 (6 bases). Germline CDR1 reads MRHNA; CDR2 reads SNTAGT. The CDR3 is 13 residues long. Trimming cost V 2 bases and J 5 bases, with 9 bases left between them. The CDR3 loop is CASSDTGHTEAFF. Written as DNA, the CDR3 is TGTGCCAGCAGTGACACAGGGCATACTGAAGCTTTCTTT.

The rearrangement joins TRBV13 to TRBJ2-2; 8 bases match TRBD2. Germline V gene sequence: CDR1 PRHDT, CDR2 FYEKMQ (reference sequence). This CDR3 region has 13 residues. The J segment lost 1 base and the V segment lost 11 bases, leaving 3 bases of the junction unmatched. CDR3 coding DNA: TGTGCCTCCGGGAGGGAGAACACCGGGGAGCTGTTTTTT. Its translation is CASGRENTGELFF.

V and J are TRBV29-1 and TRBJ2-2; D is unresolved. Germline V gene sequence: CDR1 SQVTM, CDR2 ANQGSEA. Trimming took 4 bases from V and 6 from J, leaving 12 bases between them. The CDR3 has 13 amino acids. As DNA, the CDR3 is TGCAGCGTTGGGACCGAACGGGCCGGGGAGCTGTTTTTT. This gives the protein CSVGTERAGELFF.

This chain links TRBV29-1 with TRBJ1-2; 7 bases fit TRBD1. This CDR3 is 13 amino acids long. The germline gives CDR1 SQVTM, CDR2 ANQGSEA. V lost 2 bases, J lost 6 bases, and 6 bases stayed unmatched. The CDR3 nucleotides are TGCAGCGTTGAACAAGGGGGCTTAAATGGCTACACCTTC. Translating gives CSVEQGGLNGYTF.

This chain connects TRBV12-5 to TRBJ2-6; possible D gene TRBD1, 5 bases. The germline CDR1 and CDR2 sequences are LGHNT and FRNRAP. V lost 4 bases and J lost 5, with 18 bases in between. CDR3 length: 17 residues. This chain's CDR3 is CASGSVRGQSRANVLTF. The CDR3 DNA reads TGTGCTAGTGGTTCCGTCCGAGGACAAAGTCGGGCCAACGTCCTGACTTTC.

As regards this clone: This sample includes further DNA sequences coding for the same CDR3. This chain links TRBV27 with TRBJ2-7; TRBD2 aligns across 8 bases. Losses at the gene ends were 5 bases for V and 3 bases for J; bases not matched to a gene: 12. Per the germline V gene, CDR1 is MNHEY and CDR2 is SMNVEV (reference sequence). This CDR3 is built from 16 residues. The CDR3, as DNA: TGTGCCAGCAGTCTGACGCTCGCGGGAGGTTTCTACGAGCAGTACTTC. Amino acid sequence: CASSLTLAGGFYEQYF.

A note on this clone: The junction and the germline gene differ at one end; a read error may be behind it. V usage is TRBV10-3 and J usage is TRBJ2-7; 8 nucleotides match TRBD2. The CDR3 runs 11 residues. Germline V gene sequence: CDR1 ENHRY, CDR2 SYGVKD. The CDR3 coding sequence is TGTGCCACGCAGAGCGGGAGTGGTTTACACTTC. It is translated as CATQSGSGLHF.

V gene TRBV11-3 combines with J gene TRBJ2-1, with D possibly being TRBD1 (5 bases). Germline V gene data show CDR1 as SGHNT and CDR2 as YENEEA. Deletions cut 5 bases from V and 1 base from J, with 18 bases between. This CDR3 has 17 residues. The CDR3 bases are TGTGCCAGCAGCGGCCGCAGGGTTCAGGGTTCCTACAATGAGCAGTTCTTC. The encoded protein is CASSGRRVQGSYNEQFF.

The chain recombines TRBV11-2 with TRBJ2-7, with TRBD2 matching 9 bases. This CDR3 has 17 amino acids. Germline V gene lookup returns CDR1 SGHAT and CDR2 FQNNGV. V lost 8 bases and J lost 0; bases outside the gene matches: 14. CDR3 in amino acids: CASSMGLAGAYSYEQYF. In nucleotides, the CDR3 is TGTGCCAGCTCAATGGGATTAGCGGGAGCTTACTCCTACGAGCAGTACTTC.

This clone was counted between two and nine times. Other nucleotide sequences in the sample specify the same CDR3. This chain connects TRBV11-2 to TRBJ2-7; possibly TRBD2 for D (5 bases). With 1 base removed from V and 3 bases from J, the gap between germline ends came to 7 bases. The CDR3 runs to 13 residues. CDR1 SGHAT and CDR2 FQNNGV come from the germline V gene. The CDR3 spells CASSLVGGYEQYF. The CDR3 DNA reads TGTGCCAGCAGCTTAGTAGGAGGCTACGAGCAGTACTTC.

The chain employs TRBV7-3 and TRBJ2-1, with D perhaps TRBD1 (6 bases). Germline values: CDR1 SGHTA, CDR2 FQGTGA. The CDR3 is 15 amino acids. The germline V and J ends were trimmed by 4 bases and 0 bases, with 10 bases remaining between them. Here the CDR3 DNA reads TGTGCCAGCAGCTCGTCAGGGGTCTCCTACAATGAGCAGTTCTTC. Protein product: CASSSSGVSYNEQFF.

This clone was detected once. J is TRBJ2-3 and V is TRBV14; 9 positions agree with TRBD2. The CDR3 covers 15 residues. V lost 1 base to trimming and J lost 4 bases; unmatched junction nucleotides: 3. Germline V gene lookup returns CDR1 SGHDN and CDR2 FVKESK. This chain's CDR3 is CASSQVRGGPDTQYF. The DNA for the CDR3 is TGTGCCAGCAGCCAAGTGCGGGGGGGGCCAGATACGCAGTATTTT.

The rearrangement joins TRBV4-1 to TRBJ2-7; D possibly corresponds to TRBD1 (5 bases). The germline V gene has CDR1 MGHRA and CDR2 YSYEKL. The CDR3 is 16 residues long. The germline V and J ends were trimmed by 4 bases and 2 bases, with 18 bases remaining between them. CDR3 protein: CASSPTGRDGAYEQYF. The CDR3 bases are TGCGCCAGCAGCCCAACAGGACGAGACGGCGCCTACGAGCAGTACTTC.

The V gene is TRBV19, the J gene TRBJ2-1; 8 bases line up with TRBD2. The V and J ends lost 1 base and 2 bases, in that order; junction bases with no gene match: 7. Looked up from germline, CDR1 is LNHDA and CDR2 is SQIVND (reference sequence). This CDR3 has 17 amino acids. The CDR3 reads CASSIADWREAYNEQFF. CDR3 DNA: TGTGCCAGTAGTATAGCGGATTGGCGGGAGGCCTACAATGAGCAGTTCTTC.

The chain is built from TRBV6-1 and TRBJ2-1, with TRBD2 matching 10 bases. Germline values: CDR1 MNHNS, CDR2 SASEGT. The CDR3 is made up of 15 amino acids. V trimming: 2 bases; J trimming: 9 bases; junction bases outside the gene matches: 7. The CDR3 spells CASSEPSGRGGEQFF. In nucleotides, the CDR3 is TGTGCCAGCAGTGAACCTAGCGGGAGAGGCGGTGAGCAGTTCTTC.

The CDR3 DNA follows: TGTGCCAGCAGCAGATCTAGCGGGAGACTCCCGGGGGCGGGGAATGAGCAGTTCTTC. Protein: CASSRSSGRLPGAGNEQFF. The V gene is TRBV7-2, the J gene TRBJ2-1; 10 bases fit TRBD2. This CDR3 contains 19 residues. Germline-derived CDR1 and CDR2 are SGHTA and FQGNSA. V lost 5 bases and J lost 7; bases outside the gene matches: 20.

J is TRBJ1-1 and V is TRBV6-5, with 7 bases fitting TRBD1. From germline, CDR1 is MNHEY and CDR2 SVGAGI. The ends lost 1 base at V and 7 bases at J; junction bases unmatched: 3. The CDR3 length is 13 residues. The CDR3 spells CASSYYSGGEAFF. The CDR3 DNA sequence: TGTGCCAGCAGTTACTACTCAGGGGGTGAAGCTTTCTTT.

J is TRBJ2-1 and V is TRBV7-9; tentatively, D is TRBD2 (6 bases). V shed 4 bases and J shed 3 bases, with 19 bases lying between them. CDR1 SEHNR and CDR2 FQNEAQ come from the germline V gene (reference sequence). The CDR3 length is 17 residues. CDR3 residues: CASSSSGSPQFYNEQFF. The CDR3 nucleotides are TGTGCCAGCAGCTCGTCCGGGAGCCCGCAATTCTACAATGAGCAGTTCTTC.

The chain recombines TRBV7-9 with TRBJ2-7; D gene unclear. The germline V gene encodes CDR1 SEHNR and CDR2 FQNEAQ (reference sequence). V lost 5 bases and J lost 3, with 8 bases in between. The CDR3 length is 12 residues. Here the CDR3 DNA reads TGTGCCAGCAGCATACAGAACTACGAGCAGTACTTC. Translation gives CASSIQNYEQYF.

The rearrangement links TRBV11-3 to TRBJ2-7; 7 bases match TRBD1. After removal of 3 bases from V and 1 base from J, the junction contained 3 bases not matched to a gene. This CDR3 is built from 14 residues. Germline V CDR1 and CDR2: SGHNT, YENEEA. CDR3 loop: CASSLGTESYEQYF. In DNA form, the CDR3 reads TGTGCCAGCAGCTTGGGGACAGAGTCCTACGAGCAGTACTTC. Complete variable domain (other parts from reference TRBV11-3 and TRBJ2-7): EAGVVQSPRYKIIEKKQPVAFWCNPISGHNTLYWYLQNLGQGPELLIRYENEEAVDDSQLPKDRFSAERLKGVDSTLKIQPAELGDSAVYLCASSLGTESYEQYFGPGTRLTVT.